The 11 T cell receptor beta chains listed next were all sequenced from one sample in a study of T-cell reconstitution after alpha-beta-depleted transplantation in children. Unique molecular identifiers were incorporated during preparation of the TCRbeta library. TCRdb redid the calling of the PCR reads with MiXCR, one entry per CDR3 protein. Among under 300,000 distinct CDR3 sequences listed, around 10% were seen once. This specimen was peripheral blood, taken 180 days after TCRalphabeta/CD19-depleted stem cell transplant. The receptors originated from a male patient between 2 and 15 years old who had a stem cell transplant for chronic granulomatous disease, so the T cells may come from the graft donor.

This clonotype was recorded many times. The rearrangement joins TRBV29-1 to TRBJ2-7, with D possibly being TRBD1 (6 bases). From germline, CDR1 is SQVTM and CDR2 ANQGSEA. The CDR3 consists of 13 residues. The ends were cut back, 5 bases at V and 1 base at J, with 12 bases in the middle. Here the CDR3 reads CSVFPQGSYEQYF. CDR3 DNA sequence: TGCAGCGTTTTCCCCCAGGGGTCCTACGAGCAGTACTTC.

The V and J genes are TRBV6-5 and TRBJ1-1; no clear D. The V gene lost 3 bases and the J gene lost 1 base, with 12 bases spanning the gap. The CDR3 extends over 15 amino acids. Germline V gene data show CDR1 as MNHEY and CDR2 as SVGAGI. For the CDR3, the DNA is TGTGCCAGCAGTTATGATAATCGACCGAACACTGAAGCTTTCTTT. Its protein product is CASSYDNRPNTEAFF.

This clonotype showed up many times. The chain couples TRBV5-1 to TRBJ2-7; maybe TRBD1 (5 bases). The germline V and J ends were trimmed by 4 bases and 3 bases, with 14 bases remaining between them. CDR3 length equals 14 residues. Looked up from germline, CDR1 is SGHRS and CDR2 is YFSETQ. CDR3 DNA: TGCGCCAGCAGCACCGCGGACACGGTCTACGAGCAGTACTTC. Encoded protein: CASSTADTVYEQYF.

This clonotype was seen repeatedly, ten times or more. This chain links TRBV9 with TRBJ2-3, with 9 bases fitting TRBD2. Germline values: CDR1 SGDLS, CDR2 YYNGEE. The length of the CDR3 is 15 residues. Trimming removed 0 bases from V and 1 base from J; junction bases left unmatched: 0. The CDR3 reads CASSVGTSGTDTQYF. Written as DNA, the CDR3 is TGTGCCAGCAGCGTAGGGACTAGCGGCACAGATACGCAGTATTTT.

The table lists this clonotype with many counts. The chain recombines TRBV4-1 with TRBJ2-7; D remains ambiguous. The germline gives CDR1 MGHRA, CDR2 YSYEKL. The length of the CDR3 is 15 residues. V gave up 0 bases and J gave up 3 bases, with 12 bases separating them. CDR3 protein: CASSQEERVIYEQYF. CDR3 coding DNA: TGCGCCAGCAGCCAAGAGGAAAGGGTCATCTACGAGCAGTACTTC.

The genes are TRBV2 and TRBJ2-3; D gene uncertain. The germline V gene has CDR1 SNHLY and CDR2 FYNNEI. The CDR3 loop spans 11 amino acids. The V and J ends lost 8 bases and 6 bases respectively, with 9 bases between them. As DNA, the CDR3 is TGTGCCAGCCCCGATCGGGATACGCAGTATTTT. This translates into CASPDRDTQYF.

This clonotype was counted many times. The rearrangement joins TRBV5-1 to TRBJ2-1; D not resolved. Looked up from germline, CDR1 is SGHRS and CDR2 is YFSETQ. The CDR3 consists of 19 residues. Between the trimmed V and J ends, which lost 1 base and 3 bases, there was a span of 23 bases. The CDR3 spells CASSLYWVLTLRDYNEQFF. The CDR3 DNA sequence: TGCGCCAGCAGCTTGTATTGGGTTCTGACTCTGCGAGACTACAATGAGCAGTTCTTC.

There are many counts of this clonotype. The J gene is TRBJ2-1, the V gene TRBV28; 7 bases fit TRBD1. The CDR3 spans 16 residues. The germline gives CDR1 MDHEN, CDR2 SYDVKM. Losses at the gene ends were 6 bases for V and 6 bases for J; bases not matched to a gene: 14. CDR3 bases: TGTGCCAGCAGAAACCCGGACAGGCTTCTGGGCAATGAGCAGTTCTTC. It is translated as CASRNPDRLLGNEQFF.

At least ten counts were recorded for this clonotype. The chain joins TRBV10-3 to TRBJ2-7; 7 bases are shared with TRBD2. The CDR3 is 15 amino acids. The V gene's germline CDR1 is ENHRY and CDR2 SYGVKD. V was clipped by 3 bases and J by 3 bases; unmatched bases: 8. The CDR3 is CAISEREDGGYEQYF. The CDR3 nucleotides read TGTGCCATCAGTGAACGGGAGGATGGTGGCTACGAGCAGTACTTC.

This clonotype has ten or more counts. The chain uses TRBV5-6 and TRBJ2-1; D may match TRBD1 or TRBD2 (5 bases each). The CDR3 contains 14 residues. Between the trimmed V and J ends, which lost 3 bases and 8 bases, there was a span of 15 bases. CDR1 is SGHDT, CDR2 YYEEEE, per germline. The CDR3 sequence is CASSSFFGADEQFF. In DNA, the CDR3 is TGTGCCAGCAGCTCTTTTTTCGGGGCAGATGAGCAGTTCTTC. Filled out from reference TRBV5-6 and TRBJ2-1, the complete variable domain reads DAGVTQSPTHLIKTRGQQVTLRCSPKSGHDTVSWYQQALGQGPQFIFQYYEEEERQRGNFPDRFSGHQFPNYSSELNVNALLLGDSALYLCASSSFFGADEQFFGPGTRLTVL.

The sample holds a few counts of this clonotype. V usage is TRBV5-4 and J usage is TRBJ2-7; D remains ambiguous. The CDR3 length is 14 residues. Germline V gives CDR1 SGHNT, CDR2 YYREEE (reference sequence). The ends were cut back, 1 base at V and 2 bases at J, with 10 bases in the middle. This CDR3 reads CASSLLQNTYEQYF. CDR3 sequence (DNA): TGTGCCAGCAGCTTGCTACAGAACACCTACGAGCAGTACTTC.